Only one count was recorded for the clone carrying this T cell receptor (beta chain). Its matching antigen is unknown. This CDR3 has 12 residues. The ends were cut back, 8 bases at V and 4 bases at J, with 9 bases in the middle. Germline lookup yields CDR1 MNHEY and CDR2 SVGAGI. This sample is drawn from a study of CD8+ T cells in alopecia areata. Overall study results and limits: Within the top 100, expanded CD8+ clones significantly decreased with tofacitinib, as did scalp clonality. Scalp samples also contribute reads from the resident alphabeta T cells found in normal skin.

Noted treatment: oral pan-JAK inhibitor, 5-10 mg twice daily. It was cDNA, reverse transcribed from extracted RNA, that served as the sequencing template. This table comes from immunoSEQ multiplex PCR, and its TCRdb copy is limited to in-frame clones, with some not included. The top ten hold more than 9% of the sample, which has around 100,000 clones, roughly 55% seen once. V usage is TRBV6-5 and J usage is TRBJ2-1; D is ambiguous. This TCR derives from a human donor with alopecia areata. The sample consisted of CD8+ T cells sorted from blood, taken at week 24, from a patient treated with tofacitinib. CDR3 sequence (DNA): TGTGCCAGCGGCCTTGGATACAATGAGCAGTTCTTC. It codes for CASGLGYNEQFF.